This TCR beta chain was observed in a study of T cell responses to AZD1222 COVID-19 vaccine. TCRdb's table, derived via immunoSEQ multiplex PCR, lists solely in-frame clones and lacks some. The sample lists around 94,000 clones, around nine tenths occurring once. This clone was seen only a few times. Its antigen is not known. The germline V gene encodes CDR1 SGDLS and CDR2 YYNGEE. The V end lost 0 bases, the J end lost 2 bases, and 6 bases lay between the germline ends. The CDR3 length is 15 residues. Whole-study results and caveats: Among the donors, most were white British and more were female, and clonal diversity was possibly underestimated.

The chain joins TRBV9 to TRBJ1-6; D remains unclear. Here the sequenced sample was peripheral blood, taken on day 0 of AZD1222 vaccination. This receptor was obtained from an adult in good health. CDR3 bases: TGTGCCAGCAGCGTAGACGGGGCCTATAATTCACCCCTCCACTTT. It codes for CASSVDGAYNSPLHF.